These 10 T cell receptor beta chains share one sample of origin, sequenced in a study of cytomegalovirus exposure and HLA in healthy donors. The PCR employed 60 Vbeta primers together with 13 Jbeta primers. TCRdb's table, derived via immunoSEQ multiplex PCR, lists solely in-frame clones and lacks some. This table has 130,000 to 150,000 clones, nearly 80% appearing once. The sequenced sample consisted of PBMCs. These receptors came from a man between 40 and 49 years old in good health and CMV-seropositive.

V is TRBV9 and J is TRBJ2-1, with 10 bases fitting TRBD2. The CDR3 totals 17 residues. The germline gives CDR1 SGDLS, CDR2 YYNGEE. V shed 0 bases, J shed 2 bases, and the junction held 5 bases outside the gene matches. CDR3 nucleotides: TGTGCCAGCAGCGTAGGCGGTCTAGCGGGAGCCTACAATGAGCAGTTCTTC. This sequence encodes CASSVGGLAGAYNEQFF. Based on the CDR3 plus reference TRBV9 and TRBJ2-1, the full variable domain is DSGVTQTPKHLITATGQRVTLRCSPRSGDLSVYWYQQSLDQGLQFLIQYYNGEERAKGNILERFSAQQFPDLHSELNLSSLELGDSALYFCASSVGGLAGAYNEQFFGPGTRLTVL.

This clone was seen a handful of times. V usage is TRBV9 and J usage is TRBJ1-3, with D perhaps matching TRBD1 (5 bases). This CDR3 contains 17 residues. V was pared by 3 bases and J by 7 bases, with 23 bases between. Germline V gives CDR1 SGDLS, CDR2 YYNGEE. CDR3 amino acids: CASSALPIQVVSNTIYF. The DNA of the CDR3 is TGTGCCAGCAGCGCCCTACCCATACAGGTTGTTTCGAACACCATATATTTT. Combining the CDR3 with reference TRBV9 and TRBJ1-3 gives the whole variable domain DSGVTQTPKHLITATGQRVTLRCSPRSGDLSVYWYQQSLDQGLQFLIQYYNGEERAKGNILERFSAQQFPDLHSELNLSSLELGDSALYFCASSALPIQVVSNTIYFGEGSWLTVV.

CDR3 protein: CASSLGQEYNEQFF. CDR3 DNA sequence: TGTGCCAGCAGCTTAGGTCAGGAATACAATGAGCAGTTCTTC. V usage is TRBV7-7 and J usage is TRBJ2-1; D is ambiguous. V was cut by 1 base and J by 4 bases, with 8 bases left in between. The CDR3 consists of 14 residues. Germline V lookup: CDR1 SSHAT, CDR2 FNYEAQ (reference sequence).

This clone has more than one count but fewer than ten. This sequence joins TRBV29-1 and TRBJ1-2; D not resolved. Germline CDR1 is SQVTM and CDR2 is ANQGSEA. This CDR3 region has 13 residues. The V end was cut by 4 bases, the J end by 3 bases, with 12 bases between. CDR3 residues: CSVGQNQDYGYTF. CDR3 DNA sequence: TGCAGCGTTGGGCAAAACCAGGACTATGGCTACACCTTC.

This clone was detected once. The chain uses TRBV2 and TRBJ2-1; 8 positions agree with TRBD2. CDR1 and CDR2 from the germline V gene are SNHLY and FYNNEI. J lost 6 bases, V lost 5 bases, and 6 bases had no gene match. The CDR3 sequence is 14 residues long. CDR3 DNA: TGTGCCAGCAGTCGGGAGCGGGAGAGCAATGAGCAGTTCTTC. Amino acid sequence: CASSRERESNEQFF.

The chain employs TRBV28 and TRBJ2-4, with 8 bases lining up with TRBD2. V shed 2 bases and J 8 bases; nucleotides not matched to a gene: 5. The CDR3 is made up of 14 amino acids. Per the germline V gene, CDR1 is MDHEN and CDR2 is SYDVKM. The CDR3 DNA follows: TGTGCCAGCAGTTTAGGAGCGGGAGAGGACATTCAGTACTTC. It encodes CASSLGAGEDIQYF.

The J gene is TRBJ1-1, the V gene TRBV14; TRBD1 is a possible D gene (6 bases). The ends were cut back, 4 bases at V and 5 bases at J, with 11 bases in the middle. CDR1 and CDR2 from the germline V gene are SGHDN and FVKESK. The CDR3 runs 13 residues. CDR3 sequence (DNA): TGTGCCAGCAGCCGAGGGGGTCCGACTGAAGCTTTCTTT. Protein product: CASSRGGPTEAFF.

In nucleotides, the CDR3 is TGTGCCAGCAGCCAAGCAGACAGGGGGCTCACTGAAGCTTTCTTT. Translation: CASSQADRGLTEAFF. The chain combines TRBV4-2 with TRBJ1-1; 10 positions match TRBD1. The length of the CDR3 is 15 residues. CDR1 LGHNA and CDR2 YNFKEQ come from the germline V gene. Trimming cost V 1 base and J 4 bases; bases outside gene matches: 3.

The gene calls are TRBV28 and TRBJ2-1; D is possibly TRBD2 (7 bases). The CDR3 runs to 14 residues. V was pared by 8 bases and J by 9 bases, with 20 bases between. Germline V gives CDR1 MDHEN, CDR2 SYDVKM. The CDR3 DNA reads TGTGCCAGCGCCTCGGGGGGAGAGGGGGGTGAGCAGTTCTTC. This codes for CASASGGEGGEQFF.

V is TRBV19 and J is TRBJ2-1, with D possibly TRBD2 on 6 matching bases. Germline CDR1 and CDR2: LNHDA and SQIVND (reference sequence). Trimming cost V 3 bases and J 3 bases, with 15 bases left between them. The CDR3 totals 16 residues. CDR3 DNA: TGTGCCAGTAGTATCCGACTAGAGGGTATCTACAATGAGCAGTTCTTC. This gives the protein CASSIRLEGIYNEQFF.